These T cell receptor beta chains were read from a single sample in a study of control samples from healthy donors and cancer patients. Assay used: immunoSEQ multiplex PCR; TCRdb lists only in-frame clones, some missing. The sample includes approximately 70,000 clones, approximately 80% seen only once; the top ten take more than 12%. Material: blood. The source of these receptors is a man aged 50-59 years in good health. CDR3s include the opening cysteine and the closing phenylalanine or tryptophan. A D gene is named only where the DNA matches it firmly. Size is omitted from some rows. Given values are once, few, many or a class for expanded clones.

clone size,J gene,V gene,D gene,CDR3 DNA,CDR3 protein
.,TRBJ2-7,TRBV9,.,TGTGCCAGCAGCGTAGACCCGGGGACTCCCGAGCAGTACTTC,CASSVDPGTPEQYF
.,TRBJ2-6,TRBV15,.,TGTGCCACCAGCAGAGATGTTCTGAGCGCGGGGGCTACTGGGGCCAACGTCCTGACTTTC,CATSRDVLSAGATGANVLTF
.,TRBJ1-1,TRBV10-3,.,TGTGCCACCCGGACAGATTTGAACACTGAAGCTTTCTTT,CATRTDLNTEAFF
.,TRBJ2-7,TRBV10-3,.,TGTGCCATCAGTGAGGTTAACGAGCAGTACTTC,CAISEVNEQYF
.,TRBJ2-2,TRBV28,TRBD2,TGTGCCAGCAGTCGACACCCCTCTCCGGGAGGGAACACCGGGGAGCTGTTTTTT,CASSRHPSPGGNTGELFF
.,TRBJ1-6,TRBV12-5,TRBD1,TGTGCTAGTGGTGCCGGACAGGGGAATACCCATTCTTCACCCCTCCACTTT,CASGAGQGNTHSSPLHF
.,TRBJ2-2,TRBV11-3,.,TGTGCCAGCAGCCGAACTTGGGGGGCGAACACCGGGGAGCTGTTTTTT,CASSRTWGANTGELFF
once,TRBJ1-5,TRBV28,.,TGTGCCAGCAGTTTATGGGGGGTTAGCAATCAGCCCCAGCATTTT,CASSLWGVSNQPQHF
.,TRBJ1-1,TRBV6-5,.,TGTGCCAGCAGCCTATGGCCGCAATTGAACACTGAAGCTTTCTTT,CASSLWPQLNTEAFF
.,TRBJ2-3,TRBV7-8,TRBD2,TGTGCCAGCAGCTTAGCCCTAGCGGCAGGGGATACGCAGTATTTT,CASSLALAAGDTQYF
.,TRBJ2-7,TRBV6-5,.,TGTGCCAGCAGTTTGACACGGAGCTCCTACGAGCAGTACTTC,CASSLTRSSYEQYF
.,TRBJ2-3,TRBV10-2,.,TGCGCCAGCAGTGCGCGATACGTCACAGATACGCAGTATTTT,CASSARYVTDTQYF
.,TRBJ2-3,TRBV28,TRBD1,TGTGCCAGCAGTCTGGGGGACAGGAGAACAGATACGCAGTATTTT,CASSLGDRRTDTQYF
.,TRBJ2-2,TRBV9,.,TGTGCCAGCAGCGTAAACACGGGAACGAACACCGGGGAGCTGTTTTTT,CASSVNTGTNTGELFF
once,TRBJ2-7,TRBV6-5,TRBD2,TGTGCCAGCTCTTCCGGGACTAGGACCTACGAGCAGTACTTC,CASSSGTRTYEQYF
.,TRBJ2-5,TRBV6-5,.,TGTGCCAGCAGTTACTCGGTCAGACAAGAGACCCAGTACTTC,CASSYSVRQETQYF
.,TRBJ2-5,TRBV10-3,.,TGTGCCATCACCACAGGTCTCGAAGAGACCCAGTACTTC,CAITTGLEETQYF
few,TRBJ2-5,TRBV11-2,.,TGTGCCAGCAGCCCCTTTTCTGAGACCCAGTACTTC,CASSPFSETQYF
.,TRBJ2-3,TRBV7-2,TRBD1,TGTGCCAGCAGCCCGCGACAGGGGCCGGGAACGCAGTATTTT,CASSPRQGPGTQYF
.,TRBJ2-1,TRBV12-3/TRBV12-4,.,TGTGCCAGCAGGTCTGCAGGTAATGAGCAGTTCTTC,CASRSAGNEQFF
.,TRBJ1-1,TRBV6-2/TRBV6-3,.,TGTGCCAGCAGTTACAATATAGGGGCAGGCATGAACACTGAAGCTTTCTTT,CASSYNIGAGMNTEAFF
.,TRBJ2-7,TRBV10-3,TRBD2,TGTGCCACCGCTACTACTAGCGGGGGTTTCTACGAGCAGTACTTC,CATATTSGGFYEQYF